The sequence of this T cell receptor beta chain was determined in a study of T cell responses to AZD1222 COVID-19 vaccine. The study, taken as a whole, reports: Reportedly, nearly half the spike-specific TCRs target unmutated variant regions.

Trimming pared 0 bases from V and 0 bases from J, leaving 9 bases between. Germline CDR1 reads MGHRA; CDR2 reads YSYEKL. CDR3 length equals 16 residues. Clones were sequenced by immunoSEQ multiplex PCR, and TCRdb holds only the in-frame ones, with some missing. The sample records about 150,000 clones, about 87% being singletons. Details on this clone: No antigen is known for it.

The sequence derives from an adult in good health. Sequencing was performed on peripheral blood, taken on day 0 of MenACWY control vaccination. V is TRBV4-1 and J is TRBJ2-1; D remains unclear. The CDR3 coding sequence is TGCGCCAGCAGCCAAGAACTCAGGAGCTCCTACAATGAGCAGTTCTTC. It is translated as CASSQELRSSYNEQFF.